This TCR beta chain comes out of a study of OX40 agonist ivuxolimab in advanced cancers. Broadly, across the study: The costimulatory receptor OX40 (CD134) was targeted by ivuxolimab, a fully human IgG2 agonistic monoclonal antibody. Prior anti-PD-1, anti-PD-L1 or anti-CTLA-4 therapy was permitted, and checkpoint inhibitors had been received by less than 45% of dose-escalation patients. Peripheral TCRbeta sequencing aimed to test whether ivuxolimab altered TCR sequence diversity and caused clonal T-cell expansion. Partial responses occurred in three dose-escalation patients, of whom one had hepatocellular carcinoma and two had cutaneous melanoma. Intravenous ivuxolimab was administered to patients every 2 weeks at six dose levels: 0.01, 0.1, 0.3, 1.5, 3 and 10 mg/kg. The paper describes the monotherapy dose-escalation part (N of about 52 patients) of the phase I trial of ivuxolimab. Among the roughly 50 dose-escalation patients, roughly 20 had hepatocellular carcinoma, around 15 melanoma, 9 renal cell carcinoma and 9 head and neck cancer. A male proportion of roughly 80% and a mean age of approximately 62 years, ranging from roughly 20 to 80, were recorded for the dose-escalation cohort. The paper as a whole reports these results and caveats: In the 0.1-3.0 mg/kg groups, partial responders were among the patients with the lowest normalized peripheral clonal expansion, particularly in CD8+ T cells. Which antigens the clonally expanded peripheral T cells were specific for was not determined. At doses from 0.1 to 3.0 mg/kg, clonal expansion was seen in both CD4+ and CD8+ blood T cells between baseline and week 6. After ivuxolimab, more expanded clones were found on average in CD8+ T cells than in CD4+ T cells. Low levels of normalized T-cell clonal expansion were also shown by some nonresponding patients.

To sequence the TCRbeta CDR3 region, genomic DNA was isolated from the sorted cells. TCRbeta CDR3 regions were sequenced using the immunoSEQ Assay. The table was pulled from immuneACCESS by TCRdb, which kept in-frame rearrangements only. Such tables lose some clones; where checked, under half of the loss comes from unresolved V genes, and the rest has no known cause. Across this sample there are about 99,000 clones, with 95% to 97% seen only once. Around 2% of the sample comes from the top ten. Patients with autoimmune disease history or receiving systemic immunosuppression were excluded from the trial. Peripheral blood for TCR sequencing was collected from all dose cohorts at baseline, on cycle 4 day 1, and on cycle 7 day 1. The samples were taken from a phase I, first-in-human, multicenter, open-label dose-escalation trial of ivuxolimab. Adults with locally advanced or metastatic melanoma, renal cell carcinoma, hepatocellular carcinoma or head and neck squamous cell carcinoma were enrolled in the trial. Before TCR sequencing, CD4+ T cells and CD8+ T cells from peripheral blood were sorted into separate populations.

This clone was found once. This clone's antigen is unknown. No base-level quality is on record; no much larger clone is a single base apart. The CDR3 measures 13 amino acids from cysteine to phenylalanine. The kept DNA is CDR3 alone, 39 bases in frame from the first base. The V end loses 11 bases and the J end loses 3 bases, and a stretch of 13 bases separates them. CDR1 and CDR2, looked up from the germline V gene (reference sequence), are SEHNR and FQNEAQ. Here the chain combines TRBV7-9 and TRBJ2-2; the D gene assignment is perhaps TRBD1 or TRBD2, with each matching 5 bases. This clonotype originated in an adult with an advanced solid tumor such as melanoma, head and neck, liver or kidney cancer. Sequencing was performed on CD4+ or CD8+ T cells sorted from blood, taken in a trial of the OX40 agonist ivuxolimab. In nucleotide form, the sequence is TGTGCCCCGGGGCAGCCTTACACCGGGGAGCTGTTTTTT. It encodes CAPGQPYTGELFF.